The next 24 T cell receptor beta chains were all read from a single sample in a study of response to subunit inactivated influenza vaccine. In TCRdb, the RT-PCR reads were re-called with MiXCR into one record per CDR3 protein. The sample has about 700,000 distinct CDR3 sequences, approximately 14% seen once. The material was PBMCs from blood, obtained approximately 15 days before vaccination. The origin of the receptors is a man aged 45 to 65 who received an inactivated influenza vaccine.

The table lists this clonotype with a few counts. The genes are TRBV29-1 and TRBJ2-3; no definite D call. The CDR3 runs 11 residues. Trimming removed 4 bases from V and 5 bases from J, with 7 bases in between. Germline-derived CDR1 and CDR2 are SQVTM and ANQGSEA. CDR3 sequence: CSVGIQDTQYF. The CDR3, as DNA: TGCAGCGTTGGTATACAAGATACGCAGTATTTT.

This chain links TRBV19 with TRBJ2-5; D uncertain. The CDR3 spans 12 residues. The V end was cut by 3 bases, the J end by 11 bases, with 13 bases between. Germline lookup yields CDR1 LNHDA and CDR2 SQIVND (reference sequence). The CDR3 is CASSIPGRWQYF. CDR3 in DNA: TGTGCCAGTAGTATTCCGGGCAGATGGCAGTACTTC.

This clonotype was observed a handful of times. This chain uses TRBV14 with TRBJ1-3, with 7 bases identical to TRBD1. The length of the CDR3 is 14 residues. The V segment lost 5 bases and the J segment 4 bases; nucleotides outside the gene matches: 5. The germline V gene encodes CDR1 SGHDN and CDR2 FVKESK. The CDR3 region has the DNA TGTGCCAGCAGCACCAACAGGGGCGGAAACACCATATATTTT. Amino acids: CASSTNRGGNTIYF.

The V and J genes are TRBV7-3 and TRBJ2-5; D gene unclear. Looked up from germline, CDR1 is SGHTA and CDR2 is FQGTGA. The CDR3 has 13 residues. The V end lost 2 bases, the J end lost 5 bases, and 9 bases lay between the germline ends. The CDR3 protein is CASSLWAQETQYF. The CDR3 nucleotides are TGTGCCAGCAGCTTATGGGCCCAGGAGACCCAGTACTTC.

V usage is TRBV5-1 and J usage is TRBJ2-6; no firm D call. CDR1 and CDR2 from the germline V gene are SGHRS and YFSETQ. The CDR3 sequence is 15 residues long. Trimming shortened V by 3 bases and J by 4 bases, and 11 bases separated the two germline ends. CDR3: CASSWTGEGANVLTF. CDR3 sequence (DNA): TGCGCCAGCAGCTGGACGGGCGAGGGGGCCAACGTCCTGACTTTC.

The chain recombines TRBV3-1 with TRBJ2-3; 9 bases align to TRBD2. Trimming at V came to 1 base and at J to 12 bases, leaving 14 bases not matched to a gene. Germline V CDR1 and CDR2: LGHDT, YNNKEL (reference sequence). The CDR3 runs 16 residues. The CDR3 loop reads CASSQGTGREGSGQYF. The CDR3 region has the DNA TGTGCCAGCAGCCAAGGAACCGGGCGGGAGGGGTCCGGTCAGTATTTT.

This clonotype was detected a few times. The V and J genes are TRBV18 and TRBJ2-3; D remains ambiguous. Trimming took off 0 bases at V and 3 bases at J, with 7 bases between the two ends. CDR3 length: 14 amino acids. Germline CDR1 KGHSH, CDR2 LQKENI. The CDR3 region is CASSPPVDTDTQYF. DNA of the CDR3: TGTGCCAGCTCACCACCTGTAGATACAGATACGCAGTATTTT.

In this sample, this clonotype turned up a few times. This rearrangement joins TRBV19 to TRBJ2-4, with 8 bases that match TRBD1. The CDR3 runs 13 residues. Germline V lookup: CDR1 LNHDA, CDR2 SQIVND (reference sequence). V gave up 7 bases and J gave up 5 bases; unmatched junction bases: 4. CDR3 nucleotide sequence: TGTGCCAGTATTCCGACAGGGGAAAACATTCAGTACTTC. Residues: CASIPTGENIQYF. Full variable domain (missing parts from reference TRBV19 and TRBJ2-4): DGGITQSPKYLFRKEGQNVTLSCEQNLNHDAMYWYRQDPGQGLRLIYYSQIVNDFQKGDIAEGYSVSREKKESFPLTVTSAQKNPTAFYLCASIPTGENIQYFGAGTRLSVL.

There are many counts of this clonotype. This chain joins TRBV7-6 and TRBJ1-2, with a possible D match to TRBD1 (5 bases). The V end lost 4 bases, the J end lost 2 bases, and 14 bases lay between the germline ends. This CDR3 contains 15 residues. Germline-derived CDR1 and CDR2 are SGHVS and FNYEAQ. In nucleotides, the CDR3 is TGTGCCAGCAGCTCCCACGGGACGGGAAACTATGGCTACACCTTC. It specifies CASSSHGTGNYGYTF.

This clonotype was counted only a few times. This chain connects TRBV29-1 to TRBJ2-5; weak D call: TRBD2 (6 bases). This CDR3 region has 13 residues. V shed 3 bases and J shed 5 bases, with 13 bases lying between them. Germline CDR1 is SQVTM and CDR2 is ANQGSEA. In nucleotides, the CDR3 is TGCAGCGTTGAGATGGGCGCGGGGGAGACCCAGTACTTC. Protein product: CSVEMGAGETQYF.

V usage is TRBV9 and J usage is TRBJ1-2; TRBD1 matches at 7 bases. Germline values: CDR1 SGDLS, CDR2 YYNGEE. This CDR3 is built from 14 residues. Trimming cost V 0 bases and J 5 bases; bases outside gene matches: 4. The CDR3 reads CASSVAQGSYGYTF. The CDR3 DNA follows: TGTGCCAGCAGCGTAGCACAGGGGTCGTATGGCTACACCTTC.

This clonotype appeared many times. This rearrangement joins TRBV11-2 to TRBJ1-1; D is unclear. The ends were cut back, 5 bases at V and 1 base at J, with 5 bases in the middle. This CDR3 is built from 12 residues. Looked up from germline, CDR1 is SGHAT and CDR2 is FQNNGV. In nucleotides, the CDR3 is TGTGCCAGCAGCCGGTGGAACACTGAAGCTTTCTTT. This sequence encodes CASSRWNTEAFF.

In this sample, this clonotype turned up many times. This sequence joins TRBV6-1 and TRBJ1-5; 7 positions agree with TRBD1. The V and J ends lost 8 bases and 4 bases, in that order; junction bases with no gene match: 5. Germline V CDR1 and CDR2: MNHNS, SASEGT. The CDR3 contains 13 residues. CDR3 sequence reads: CASLQGLNQPQHF. CDR3 DNA: TGTGCCAGCTTACAGGGGCTTAATCAGCCCCAGCATTTT.

CDR3 loop: CSVVGAGSSYEQYF. The CDR3 DNA reads TGCAGCGTTGTAGGAGCGGGGAGCTCCTACGAGCAGTACTTC. This chain joins TRBV29-1 and TRBJ2-7, with TRBD2 identical over 7 bases. The CDR3 covers 14 residues. Germline assignment: CDR1 SQVTM and CDR2 ANQGSEA. V was pared by 4 bases and J by 0 bases, with 6 bases of the junction left unmatched.

The V gene is TRBV29-1, the J gene TRBJ1-3; a weak D match, TRBD1 (5 bases). In germline, CDR1 is SQVTM, CDR2 ANQGSEA. The CDR3 sequence is 14 residues long. Trimming left V 1 base short and J 2 bases short, with 9 bases between. This CDR3 is CSVEGPGTGNTIYF. The CDR3 DNA is TGCAGCGTTGAAGGGCCAGGGACTGGAAACACCATATATTTT.

This clonotype was recorded only once. CDR3 nucleotide sequence: TGTGCCTGGAGTTTAGCGGGAAGCTCCTACAATGAGCAGTTCTTC. Residues: CAWSLAGSSYNEQFF. This chain links TRBV30 with TRBJ2-1, with 8 bases matching TRBD2. Losses at the gene ends were 2 bases for V and 0 bases for J; bases not matched to a gene: 3. From germline, CDR1 is GTSNPN and CDR2 SVGIG (reference sequence). CDR3 length: 15 residues.

The rearrangement uses TRBV27 and TRBJ2-1; either TRBD1 or TRBD2 may fit D (6 bases each). The V gene's germline CDR1 is MNHEY and CDR2 SMNVEV (reference sequence). V was shortened by 8 bases and J by 4 bases, with 12 bases between the two germline ends. CDR3 length: 13 residues. The CDR3 region is CASGGTLYNEQFF. CDR3 coding DNA: TGTGCCAGCGGAGGGACATTATACAATGAGCAGTTCTTC.

The chain couples TRBV4-3 to TRBJ2-5, with 8 bases aligning to TRBD2. This CDR3 comprises 15 residues. Germline loops: CDR1 LGHNA, CDR2 YSLEER. V lost 0 bases, J lost 5 bases, and 5 bases stayed unmatched. The CDR3 DNA follows: TGCGCCAGCAGCCAAGATCGGGGGGGTGGGGAGACCCAGTACTTC. This gives the protein CASSQDRGGGETQYF.

This clonotype was seen only a few times. The chain recombines TRBV6-5 with TRBJ2-7; D is unclear. Trimming left V 3 bases short and J 0 bases short, with 12 bases between. Looked up from germline, CDR1 is MNHEY and CDR2 is SVGAGI. The CDR3 has 15 residues. DNA of the CDR3: TGTGCCAGCAGTTATAGCCCGATATCCTCCTACGAGCAGTACTTC. This sequence encodes CASSYSPISSYEQYF.

This clonotype was detected many times. The chain recombines TRBV4-1 with TRBJ2-5; 11 positions match TRBD1. Trimming took 1 base from V and 4 from J; bases not matched to a gene: 5. The length of the CDR3 is 16 residues. Germline values: CDR1 MGHRA, CDR2 YSYEKL. The CDR3: CASSQVGDRGSETQYF. The CDR3 DNA follows: TGCGCCAGCAGCCAAGTCGGGGACAGGGGGTCAGAGACCCAGTACTTC.

This clonotype was detected only a few times. The gene calls are TRBV20-1 and TRBJ2-3; D unclear. Germline V gene lookup returns CDR1 DFQATT and CDR2 SNEGSKA (reference sequence). CDR3 length: 15 residues. V lost 5 bases, J lost 0 bases, and 15 bases lay in between. Written as DNA, the CDR3 is TGCAGTGCTTCTGTGCTACCTACTAGCACAGATACGCAGTATTTT. The encoded protein is CSASVLPTSTDTQYF.

The V and J genes are TRBV2 and TRBJ2-3; TRBD1 matches at 7 bases. Unmatched junction bases numbered 8, after V lost 5 bases and J lost 0 bases. The CDR3 consists of 16 residues. CDR1 and CDR2 (germline): SNHLY, FYNNEI. The CDR3 spells CASSIDRETSTDTQYF. CDR3 DNA: TGTGCCAGCAGTATCGACAGGGAAACTAGCACAGATACGCAGTATTTT.

This clonotype was found a few times. This sequence joins TRBV7-9 and TRBJ1-5; possibly TRBD1 for D (6 bases). The CDR3 length is 17 residues. Germline V lookup: CDR1 SEHNR, CDR2 FQNEAQ (reference sequence). The V and J ends lost 0 bases and 1 base respectively, with 13 bases between them. The CDR3 nucleotides are TGTGCCAGCAGCTTAGCGGGGACAAGGAGGAGCAATCAGCCCCAGCATTTT. This gives the protein CASSLAGTRRSNQPQHF.

This chain uses TRBV27 with TRBJ2-2, with D possibly being TRBD1 (6 bases). The germline V gene has CDR1 MNHEY and CDR2 SMNVEV (reference sequence). V shed 2 bases and J shed 9 bases, with 10 bases lying between them. There are 13 residues in the CDR3. The CDR3 nucleotides are TGTGCCAGCAGTTTAAGGGGGAGTCGGGAGCTGTTTTTT. Its protein is CASSLRGSRELFF.